This TCR beta chain was retrieved from a study of radiation and T cells in renal cell carcinoma. Germline CDR1 SGDLS, CDR2 YYNGEE. CDR3 size: 13 residues. The ends were cut back, 3 bases at V and 1 base at J, with 5 bases in the middle. About this clone itself: Other nucleotide sequences from this sample produce the same CDR3.

Clones were sequenced by immunoSEQ multiplex PCR, and TCRdb holds only the in-frame ones, with some missing. The data contain about 150,000 clones, roughly 90% of them singletons. Time point given: baseline pretreatment blood. The treatment was: 15 Gy SBRT to primary tumor, nephrectomy 4 weeks later. The TCR sequence derives from a woman between 45 and 60 years old with renal cell carcinoma. The V gene is TRBV9, the J gene TRBJ1-5; D is unresolved. Sequencing was performed on blood, taken from a patient whose treatment included radiotherapy and nephrectomy. CDR3 sequence: CASSADSNQPQHF. The CDR3 DNA is TGTGCCAGCAGCGCTGACAGCAATCAGCCCCAGCATTTT.